The next 3 T cell receptor beta chains were all read from a single sample in a study of control samples from healthy donors and cancer patients. Only in-frame clones appear in the TCRdb table, and some are missing; sequencing was by immunoSEQ multiplex PCR. The table shows around 170,000 clones, with roughly 88% occurring only once. Sequenced material: blood. These receptors came from a woman in her 30s in good health.

The chain carries TRBV7-9 and TRBJ2-3, with 10 bases matching TRBD1. The CDR3 runs to 12 residues. Trimming at V came to 1 base and at J to 15 bases, leaving 4 bases not matched to a gene. Germline-derived CDR1 and CDR2 are SEHNR and FQNEAQ (reference sequence). The CDR3: CASSLEGTGVYF. The CDR3 DNA reads TGTGCCAGCAGCTTAGAAGGGACAGGGGTTTATTTT.

This clone was seen only once. The V gene is TRBV7-2, the J gene TRBJ2-7; D possibly uses TRBD1 or TRBD2 (5 bases each). Germline CDR1 is SGHTA and CDR2 is FQGNSA. The CDR3 extends over 14 amino acids. Trimming shortened V by 4 bases and J by 4 bases, and 14 bases separated the two germline ends. CDR3 loop: CASSSVGPYYEQYF. For the CDR3, the DNA is TGTGCCAGCAGCTCTGTGGGACCGTATTACGAGCAGTACTTC.

This sequence joins TRBV19 and TRBJ2-5; no clear D. CDR3 length: 15 residues. Germline lookup yields CDR1 LNHDA and CDR2 SQIVND (reference sequence). Deletions cut 3 bases from V and 0 bases from J, with 11 bases between. DNA of the CDR3: TGTGCCAGTAGTATTCGGCCGTCCTACCAAGAGACCCAGTACTTC. Protein product: CASSIRPSYQETQYF.